The source of this T cell receptor (beta chain) is a study of shared clonotypes between healthy human individuals. Study-level results: In this cohort, only blood was sampled, and tissue repertoires likely differ.

Positively selected for CCR7, the CD45RO-negative cells used as naive CD8 cells excluded terminally differentiated effector memory CD45RA+ cells. Source study methods: Junction-only sequences without quality scores were provided by ImmunoSEQ, so filtering was different. Assay used: immunoSEQ multiplex PCR; TCRdb lists only in-frame clones, some missing. V and J calls and clone size are as listed in that table; D and trimming were resolved from the DNA. The sample records approximately 2,000,000 clones, 93% being singletons. Turning to this clone: The antigen remains unidentified.

V dropped 2 bases and J dropped 0 bases, with 7 bases sitting between them. The CDR3 is 14 residues long. CDR1 and CDR2 (germline): SGHTA, FQGNSA. The chain links TRBV7-2 to TRBJ1-1, with unresolved D. The origin of this receptor is a young man in good health. Some clones in this sample may be carry-over from other donors' samples. Input material: naive CD8+ T cells from PBMCs. CDR3: CASSLIGLNTEAFF. CDR3 coding DNA: TGTGCCAGCAGCTTAATAGGGTTGAACACTGAAGCTTTCTTT.